This T cell receptor beta chain appears in the sequencing data of a study of cytomegalovirus exposure and HLA in healthy donors. Overall study findings and caveats: Earlier analysis looked at TCR beta V segments, and most were productive about 87% or about 30% of the time.

The PCR employed 60 Vbeta primers together with 13 Jbeta primers. Original analysis: Later work found 80 million or so unique TCR beta chains, with 9.5 million to 11 million shared. Repertoires were generated with immunoSEQ multiplex PCR, while TCRdb's copy carries only in-frame clones and drops some. The D gene and trimming were derived from the DNA, and the V and J assignments and clone size from that table. The sample has roughly 180,000 clones; approximately 80% are singletons. As to this clone: Its antigen remains unknown.

The CDR3 runs to 13 residues. Germline V lookup: CDR1 MNHEY, CDR2 SMNVEV (reference sequence). The V and J ends lost 4 bases and 2 bases respectively, with 8 bases between them. The origin of this receptor is a man between 25 and 39 years old in good health and CMV-seropositive. The sequenced sample consisted of PBMCs. J is TRBJ2-5 and V is TRBV27, with D perhaps matching TRBD1 (5 bases). The CDR3 region is CASSWQGQETQYF. DNA for the CDR3: TGTGCCAGCAGTTGGCAGGGTCAAGAGACCCAGTACTTC.